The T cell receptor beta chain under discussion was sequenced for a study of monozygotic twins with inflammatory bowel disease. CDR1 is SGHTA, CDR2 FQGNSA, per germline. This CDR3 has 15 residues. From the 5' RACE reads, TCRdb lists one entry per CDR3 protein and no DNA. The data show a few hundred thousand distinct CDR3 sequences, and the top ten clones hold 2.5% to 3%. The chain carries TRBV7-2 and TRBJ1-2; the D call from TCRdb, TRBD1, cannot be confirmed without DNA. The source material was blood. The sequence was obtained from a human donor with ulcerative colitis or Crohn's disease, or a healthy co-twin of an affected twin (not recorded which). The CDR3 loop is CASSSRSGGAYGYTF.